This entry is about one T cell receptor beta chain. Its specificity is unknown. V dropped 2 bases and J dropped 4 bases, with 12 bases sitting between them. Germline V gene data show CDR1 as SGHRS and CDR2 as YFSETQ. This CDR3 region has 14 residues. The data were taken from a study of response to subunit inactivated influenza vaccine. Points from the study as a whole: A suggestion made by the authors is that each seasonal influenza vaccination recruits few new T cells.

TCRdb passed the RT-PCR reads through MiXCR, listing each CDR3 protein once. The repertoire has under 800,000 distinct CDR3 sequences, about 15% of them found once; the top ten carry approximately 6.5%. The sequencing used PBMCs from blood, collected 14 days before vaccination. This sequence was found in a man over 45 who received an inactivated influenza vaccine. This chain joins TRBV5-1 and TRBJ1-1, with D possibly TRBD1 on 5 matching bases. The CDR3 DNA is TGCGCCAGCAGCTTACGGGGCTGGGGCACTGAAGCTTTCTTT. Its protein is CASSLRGWGTEAFF.